The next 9 T cell receptor beta chains were all read from a single sample in a study of OX40 agonist ivuxolimab in advanced cancers. Produced via immunoSEQ multiplex PCR; TCRdb's table is partial and in-frame only. The sample lists approximately 75,000 clones, under 95% occurring once. Here the sequenced sample was CD4+ or CD8+ T cells sorted from blood, taken in a trial of the OX40 agonist ivuxolimab. Receptor source: an adult with an advanced solid tumor such as melanoma, head and neck, liver or kidney cancer.

This clone was found once. The V gene is TRBV28, the J gene TRBJ2-7; D gene unclear. The CDR3 runs 12 residues. Trimming cost V 3 bases and J 6 bases, with 9 bases left between them. Germline assignment: CDR1 MDHEN and CDR2 SYDVKM. As DNA, the CDR3 is TGTGCCAGCAGTTTCCTCCTTAGCGAGCAGTACTTC. Translating it yields CASSFLLSEQYF.

V usage is TRBV5-1 and J usage is TRBJ1-4; the D is unclear. The V gene lost 0 bases and the J gene lost 8 bases, with 14 bases spanning the gap. This CDR3 region has 15 residues. Germline V gene sequence: CDR1 SGHRS, CDR2 YFSETQ. The CDR3 protein is CASSLEVPQEEKLFF. CDR3 nucleotide sequence: TGCGCCAGCAGCTTGGAAGTACCCCAGGAAGAAAAACTGTTTTTT.

This clone came up a few times. This rearrangement joins TRBV19 to TRBJ2-7; 9 nucleotides line up with TRBD2. Per germline, CDR1 LNHDA and CDR2 SQIVND (reference sequence). The V gene end was trimmed by 5 bases and the J gene end by 0 bases; junction bases not matched to a gene: 8. The CDR3 loop spans 16 amino acids. CDR3 sequence (DNA): TGTGCCAGTAGTGTTACTAGCGGGCAGAGCTCCTACGAGCAGTACTTC. Encoded protein: CASSVTSGQSSYEQYF.

The chain couples TRBV5-6 to TRBJ2-7, with a weak D call TRBD1 (5 bases). The CDR3 consists of 16 residues. Germline V gives CDR1 SGHDT, CDR2 YYEEEE. V was shortened by 0 bases and J by 3 bases, with 16 bases between the two germline ends. The CDR3 region is CASSLAKGHAYYEQYF. DNA of the CDR3: TGTGCCAGCAGCTTGGCCAAAGGACACGCTTACTACGAGCAGTACTTC.

This clone showed up just a few times. The chain couples TRBV16 to TRBJ1-4, with a weak D call TRBD1 (5 bases). This CDR3 is built from 15 residues. Between the trimmed V and J ends, which lost 0 bases and 5 bases, there was a span of 10 bases. CDR1 is KGHSY and CDR2 is FQNENV in the germline V gene. CDR3 region: CASSQSQGPNEKLFF. In DNA form, the CDR3 reads TGTGCCAGCAGCCAATCGCAGGGCCCCAATGAAAAACTGTTTTTT.

The chain carries TRBV7-2 and TRBJ2-3, with D hard to call. The germline V gene encodes CDR1 SGHTA and CDR2 FQGNSA. The V end was cut by 1 base, the J end by 3 bases, with 8 bases between. The CDR3 loop spans 14 amino acids. The CDR3 sequence is CASSLEGSTDTQYF. The DNA of the CDR3 is TGTGCCAGCAGCTTAGAGGGATCGACAGATACGCAGTATTTT.

The J gene is TRBJ2-2, the V gene TRBV9; 7 bases map to TRBD1. The germline CDR1 and CDR2 sequences are SGDLS and YYNGEE. The CDR3 is 15 residues long. With V trimmed by 0 bases and J by 3 bases, 2 bases remained unmatched. The CDR3 DNA sequence: TGTGCCAGCAGCGTAGTGCAGGGGGACACCGGGGAGCTGTTTTTT. This gives the protein CASSVVQGDTGELFF.

The V gene is TRBV28, the J gene TRBJ2-2; D possibly uses TRBD1 or TRBD2 (5 bases each). Germline CDR1 is MDHEN and CDR2 is SYDVKM. This CDR3 is built from 15 residues. The V end was cut by 7 bases, the J end by 4 bases, with 16 bases between. The CDR3 DNA reads as TGTGCCAGCACCACTTCCCCAGGGAGCACCGGGGAGCTGTTTTTT. Encoded protein: CASTTSPGSTGELFF.

This chain connects TRBV6-6 to TRBJ1-4; no reliable D call. Germline assignment: CDR1 MNHNY and CDR2 SVGAGI (reference sequence). Trimming cost V 5 bases and J 0 bases, with 13 bases left between them. The CDR3 contains 16 residues. The CDR3 DNA reads as TGTGCCAGCAGTCCTTACCCCGGAGCAACTAATGAAAAACTGTTTTTT. This encodes CASSPYPGATNEKLFF.